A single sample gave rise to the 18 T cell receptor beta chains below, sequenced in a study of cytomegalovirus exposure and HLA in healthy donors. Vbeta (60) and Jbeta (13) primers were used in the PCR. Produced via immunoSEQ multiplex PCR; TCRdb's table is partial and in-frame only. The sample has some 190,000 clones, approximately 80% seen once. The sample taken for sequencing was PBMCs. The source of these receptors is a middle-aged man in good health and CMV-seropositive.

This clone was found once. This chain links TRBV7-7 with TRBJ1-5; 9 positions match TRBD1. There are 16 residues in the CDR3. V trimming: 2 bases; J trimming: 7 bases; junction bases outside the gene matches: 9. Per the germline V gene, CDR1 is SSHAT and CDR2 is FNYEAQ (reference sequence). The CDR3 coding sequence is TGTGCCAGCAGCTTAACCCACAGGGGGCATGGCCAGCCCCAGCATTTT. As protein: CASSLTHRGHGQPQHF. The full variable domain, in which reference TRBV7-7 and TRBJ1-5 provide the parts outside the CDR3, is GAGVSQSPRYKVTKRGQDVTLRCDPISSHATLYWYQQALGQGPEFLTYFNYEAQPDKSGLPSDRFSAERPEGSISTLTIQRTEQRDSAMYRCASSLTHRGHGQPQHFGDGTRLSIL.

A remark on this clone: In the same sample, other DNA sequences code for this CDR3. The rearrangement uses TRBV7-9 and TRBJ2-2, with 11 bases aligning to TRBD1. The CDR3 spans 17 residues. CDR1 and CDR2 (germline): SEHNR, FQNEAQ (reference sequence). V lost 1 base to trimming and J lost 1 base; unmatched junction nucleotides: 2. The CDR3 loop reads CASSLGTGGRNTGELFF. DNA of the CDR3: TGTGCCAGCAGCTTAGGGACAGGGGGCAGGAACACCGGGGAGCTGTTTTTT.

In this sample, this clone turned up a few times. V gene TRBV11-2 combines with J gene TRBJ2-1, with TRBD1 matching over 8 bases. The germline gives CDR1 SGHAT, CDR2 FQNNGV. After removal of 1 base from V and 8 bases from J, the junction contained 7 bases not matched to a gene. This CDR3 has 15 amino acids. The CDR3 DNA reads TGTGCCAGCAGCTTAGGGCAGGGGGCCGTGGATGAGCAGTTCTTC. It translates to CASSLGQGAVDEQFF.

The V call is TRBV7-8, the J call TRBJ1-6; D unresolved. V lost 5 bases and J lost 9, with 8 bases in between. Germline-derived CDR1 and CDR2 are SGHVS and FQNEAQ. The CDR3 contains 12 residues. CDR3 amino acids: CASSPISSPLHF. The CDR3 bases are TGTGCCAGCAGCCCGATTAGTTCACCCCTCCACTTT. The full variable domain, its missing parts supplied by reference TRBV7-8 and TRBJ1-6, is GAGVSQSPRYKVAKRGQDVALRCDPISGHVSLFWYQQALGQGPEFLTYFQNEAQLDKSGLPSDRFFAERPEGSVSTLKIQRTQQEDSAVYLCASSPISSPLHFGNGTRLTVT.

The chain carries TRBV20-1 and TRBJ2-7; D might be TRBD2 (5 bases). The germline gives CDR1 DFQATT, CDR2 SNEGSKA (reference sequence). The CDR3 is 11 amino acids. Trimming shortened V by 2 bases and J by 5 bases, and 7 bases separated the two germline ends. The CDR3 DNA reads TGCAGTGCTAGATTCGGGAACGAGCAGTACTTC. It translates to CSARFGNEQYF.

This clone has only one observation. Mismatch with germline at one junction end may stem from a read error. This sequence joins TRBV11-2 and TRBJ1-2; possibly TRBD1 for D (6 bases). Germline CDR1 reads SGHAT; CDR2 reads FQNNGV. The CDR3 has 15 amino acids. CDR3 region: CASSLEDRAPYGHTF. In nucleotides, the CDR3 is TGTGCCAGCAGCTTAGAGGACAGAGCTCCCTATGGCCACACCTTC.

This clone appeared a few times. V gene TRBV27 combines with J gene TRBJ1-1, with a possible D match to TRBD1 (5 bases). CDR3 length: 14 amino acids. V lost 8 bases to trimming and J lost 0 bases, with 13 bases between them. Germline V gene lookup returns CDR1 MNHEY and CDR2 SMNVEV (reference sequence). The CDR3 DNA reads TGTGCCAGCGGTGCTCAGGGAATGAACACTGAAGCTTTCTTT. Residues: CASGAQGMNTEAFF.

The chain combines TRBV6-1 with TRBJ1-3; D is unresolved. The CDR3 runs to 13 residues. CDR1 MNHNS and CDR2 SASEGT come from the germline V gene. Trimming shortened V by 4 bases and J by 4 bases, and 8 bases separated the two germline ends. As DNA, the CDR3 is TGTGCCAGCAGTGGGACTTCCGGAAACACCATATATTTT. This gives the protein CASSGTSGNTIYF.

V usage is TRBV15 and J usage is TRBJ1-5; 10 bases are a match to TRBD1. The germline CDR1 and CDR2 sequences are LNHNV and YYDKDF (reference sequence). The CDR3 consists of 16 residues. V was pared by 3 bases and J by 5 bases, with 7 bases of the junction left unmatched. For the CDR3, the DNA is TGTGCCACCAGCAGCCGGGACAGGGGTTGGGATCAGCCCCAGCATTTT. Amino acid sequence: CATSSRDRGWDQPQHF.

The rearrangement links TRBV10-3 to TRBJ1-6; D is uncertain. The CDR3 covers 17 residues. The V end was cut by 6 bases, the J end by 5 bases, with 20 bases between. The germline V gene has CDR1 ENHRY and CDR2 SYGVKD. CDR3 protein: CAISGTAGPGDNSPLHF. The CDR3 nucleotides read TGTGCCATCAGCGGCACGGCGGGTCCCGGGGATAATTCACCCCTCCACTTT.

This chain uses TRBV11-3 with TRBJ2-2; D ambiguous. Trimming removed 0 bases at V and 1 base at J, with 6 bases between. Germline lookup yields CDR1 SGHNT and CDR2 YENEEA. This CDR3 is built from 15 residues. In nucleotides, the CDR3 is TGTGCCAGCAGCTTAGATGGAGTGAACACCGGGGAGCTGTTTTTT. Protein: CASSLDGVNTGELFF.

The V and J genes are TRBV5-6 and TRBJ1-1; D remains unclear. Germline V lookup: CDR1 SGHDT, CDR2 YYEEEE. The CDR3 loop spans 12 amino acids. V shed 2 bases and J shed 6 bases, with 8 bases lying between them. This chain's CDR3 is CASSFVAAEAFF. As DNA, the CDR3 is TGTGCCAGCAGCTTCGTGGCCGCTGAAGCTTTCTTT.

The CDR3 DNA is TGTGCCAGTACCCAGGGACTAGCGGACAATGAGCAGTTCTTC. It is translated as CASTQGLADNEQFF. The chain is built from TRBV19 and TRBJ2-1; 11 positions agree with TRBD2. V was pared by 7 bases and J by 5 bases, with 4 bases of the junction left unmatched. Germline V gene data show CDR1 as LNHDA and CDR2 as SQIVND (reference sequence). This CDR3 is built from 14 residues. The whole variable domain, filled in from reference TRBV19 and TRBJ2-1, reads DGGITQSPKYLFRKEGQNVTLSCEQNLNHDAMYWYRQDPGQGLRLIYYSQIVNDFQKGDIAEGYSVSREKKESFPLTVTSAQKNPTAFYLCASTQGLADNEQFFGPGTRLTVL.

CDR3 residues: CASSQDSTGASSGNTIYF. The DNA for the CDR3 is TGCGCCAGCAGCCAAGACTCGACAGGGGCTAGCTCTGGAAACACCATATATTTT. This sequence joins TRBV4-1 and TRBJ1-3; TRBD1 matches 8 bases. The V gene end was trimmed by 0 bases and the J gene end by 0 bases; junction bases not matched to a gene: 7. Germline lookup yields CDR1 MGHRA and CDR2 YSYEKL. CDR3 length equals 18 residues.

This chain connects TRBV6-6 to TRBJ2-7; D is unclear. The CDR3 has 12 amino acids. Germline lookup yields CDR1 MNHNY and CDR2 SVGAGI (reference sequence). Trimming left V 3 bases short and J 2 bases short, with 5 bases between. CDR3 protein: CASSYSPYEQYF. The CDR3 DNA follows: TGTGCCAGCAGTTATAGTCCCTACGAGCAGTACTTC.

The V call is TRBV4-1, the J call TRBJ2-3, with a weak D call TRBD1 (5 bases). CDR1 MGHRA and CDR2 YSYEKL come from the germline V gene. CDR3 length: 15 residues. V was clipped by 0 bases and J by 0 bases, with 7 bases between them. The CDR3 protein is CASSQDGASTDTQYF. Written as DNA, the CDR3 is TGCGCCAGCAGCCAAGATGGGGCAAGCACAGATACGCAGTATTTT.

CDR3 DNA sequence: TGTGCCAGCAGCCAGCTACAGGGAAAATTTATGAACACTGAAGCTTTCTTT. As protein: CASSQLQGKFMNTEAFF. The chain uses TRBV7-9 and TRBJ1-1; D may be TRBD1 (6 bases). V was trimmed by 5 bases and J by 0 bases, leaving 19 bases between them. Looked up from germline, CDR1 is SEHNR and CDR2 is FQNEAQ (reference sequence). CDR3 length: 17 amino acids.

Written as DNA, the CDR3 is TGTGCCAGCTCACAAGGGGCAGGGGATTGGGTCGAGCAGTACTTC. As protein: CASSQGAGDWVEQYF. The J gene is TRBJ2-7, the V gene TRBV18; tentatively, D is TRBD1 (6 bases). In germline, CDR1 is KGHSH, CDR2 LQKENI. This CDR3 is built from 15 residues. V dropped 4 bases and J dropped 6 bases, with 19 bases sitting between them. The variable domain in full, completed from reference TRBV18 and TRBJ2-7, reads NAGVMQNPRHLVRRRGQEARLRCSPMKGHSHVYWYRQLPEEGLKFMVYLQKENIIDESGMPKERFSAEFPKEGPSILRIQQVVRGDSAAYFCASSQGAGDWVEQYFGPGTRLTVT.